The clone carrying this T cell receptor beta chain was detected once. The antigen is undetermined. Trimming took 0 bases from V and 7 from J; bases not matched to a gene: 1. The CDR3 spans 15 residues. CDR1 SGHDT and CDR2 YYEEEE come from the germline V gene. This record belongs to a study of a mutant IDH1 vaccine in newly diagnosed glioma. Study overall: An approximately 62% male, approximately 38% female split and a mean age of around 37 years characterized treated patients. Week 35 brought visit V12, which was followed by visit V13 at week 47.

Here immunoSEQ multiplex PCR was the method, and the copy in TCRdb shows in-frame clones only, minus some. This sample has 35,000 to 45,000 clones; 83% occur once, and the top ten carry roughly 5%. Regarding time point: week 35, safety follow-up. The content of each vaccine dose was 300 ug of mutant IDH1 20-mer peptide, and topical imiquimod accompanied it. Material: PBMCs, obtained from a glioma patient whose treatment included an IDH1 peptide vaccine. This receptor was taken from a woman in her 50s with glioma. J is TRBJ1-6 and V is TRBV5-6, with 10 bases that match TRBD1. In DNA form, the CDR3 reads TGTGCCAGCAGCTTGGAGGACAGGGGGAATTCACCCCTCCACTTT. Translating gives CASSLEDRGNSPLHF.